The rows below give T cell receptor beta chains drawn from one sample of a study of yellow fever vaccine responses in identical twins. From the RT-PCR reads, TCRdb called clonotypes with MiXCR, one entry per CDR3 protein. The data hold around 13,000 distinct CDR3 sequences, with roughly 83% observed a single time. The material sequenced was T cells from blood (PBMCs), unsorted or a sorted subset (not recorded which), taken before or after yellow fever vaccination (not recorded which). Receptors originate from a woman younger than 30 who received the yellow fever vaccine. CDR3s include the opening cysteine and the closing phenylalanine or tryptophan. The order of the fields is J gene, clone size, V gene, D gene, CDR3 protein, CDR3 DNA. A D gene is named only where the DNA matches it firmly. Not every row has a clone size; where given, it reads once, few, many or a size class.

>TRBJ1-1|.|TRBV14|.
CASSTQLNTEAFF
TGTGCCAGCAGTACGCAGCTGAACACTGAAGCTTTCTTT
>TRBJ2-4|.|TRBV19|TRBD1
CASMDRGKNIQYF
TGTGCCAGTATGGACAGGGGCAAAAACATTCAGTACTTC
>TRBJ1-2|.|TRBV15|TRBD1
CATSRAGTGVYYGYTF
TGTGCCACCAGCAGAGCCGGGACAGGCGTTTACTATGGCTACACCTTC
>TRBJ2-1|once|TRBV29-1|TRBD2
CSSGGTTNNEQFF
TGCAGCTCGGGCGGGACTACCAACAATGAGCAGTTCTTC
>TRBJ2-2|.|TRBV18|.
CASSPPSSWNTGELFF
TGTGCCAGCTCGCCCCCCAGCAGTTGGAACACCGGGGAGCTGTTTTTT
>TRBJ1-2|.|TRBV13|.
CASRRTDTNYGYTF
TGTGCCAGCAGAAGGACGGACACTAACTATGGCTACACCTTC
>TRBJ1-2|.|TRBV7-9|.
CASSKPQSFYGYTF
TGTGCCAGCAGCAAACCCCAGAGCTTCTATGGCTACACCTTC
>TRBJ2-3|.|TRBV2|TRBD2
CASSETSSWYTDTQYF
TGTGCCAGCAGTGAGACTAGCTCATGGTACACAGATACGCAGTATTTT
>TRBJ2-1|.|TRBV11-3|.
CASLPSSSYNEQFF
TGTGCCAGTCTTCCCTCGAGCTCCTACAATGAGCAGTTCTTC
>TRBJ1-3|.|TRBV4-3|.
CASSQGSRGTGNTIYF
TGCGCCAGCAGCCAAGGGAGCAGGGGAACTGGAAACACCATATATTTT
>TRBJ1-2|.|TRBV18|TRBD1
CASSPGTDLGYGYTF
TGTGCCAGCTCACCCGGGACAGACTTGGGCTATGGCTACACCTTC
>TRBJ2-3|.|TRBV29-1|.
CSARLIGADTQYF
TGCAGCGCACGACTTATAGGGGCAGATACGCAGTATTTT
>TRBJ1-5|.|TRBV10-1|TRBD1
CASSGQGNQPQHF
TGCGCCAGCAGTGGACAGGGGAATCAGCCCCAGCATTTT
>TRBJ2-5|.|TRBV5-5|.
CASSWGLITGPPQETQYF
TGTGCCAGCAGCTGGGGTTTAATCACGGGACCTCCCCAAGAGACCCAGTACTTC
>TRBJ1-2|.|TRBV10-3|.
CATRDNNYGYTF
TGTGCCACCCGGGACAACAACTATGGCTACACCTTC
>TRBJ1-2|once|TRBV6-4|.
CASSDSWGGGYTF
TGTGCCAGCAGTGACTCGTGGGGGGGGGGCTACACCTTC
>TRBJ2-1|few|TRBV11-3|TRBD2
CASSFSFGGIPYNEQFF
TGTGCCAGCAGCTTTTCCTTCGGGGGGATTCCGTACAATGAGCAGTTTTTC
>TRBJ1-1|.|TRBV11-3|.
CASSLMGLNTEAFF
TGTGCCAGCAGCTTAATGGGCTTGAACACTGAAGCTTTCTTT
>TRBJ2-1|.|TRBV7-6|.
CASSLFGTKDNEQFF
TGTGCCAGCAGCTTATTTGGGACCAAGGACAATGAGCAGTTCTTC
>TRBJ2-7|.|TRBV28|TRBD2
CASSRGVLAGAYEQYF
TGTGCCAGCAGTCGAGGAGTACTAGCGGGAGCCTACGAGCAGTACTTC
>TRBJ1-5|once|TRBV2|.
CASSESGGLQPQHF
TGTGCCAGCAGTGAAAGTGGTGGGCTTCAGCCCCAGCATTTT
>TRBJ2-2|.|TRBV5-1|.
CASSLGDTGELFF
TGCGCCAGCAGCTTGGGGGACACCGGGGAGCTGTTTTTT
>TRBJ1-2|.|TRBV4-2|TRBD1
CASTLSTGTGAYGYTF
TGTGCCAGCACCCTTTCTACCGGGACAGGGGCCTATGGCTACACCTTC
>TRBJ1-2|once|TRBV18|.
CASYPLPAANYGYTF
TGTGCCAGCTACCCGTTACCAGCAGCTAACTATGGCTACACCTTC
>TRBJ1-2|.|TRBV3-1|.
CASSFEITNYGYTF
TGTGCCAGCAGCTTTGAAATAACTAACTATGGCTACACCTTC
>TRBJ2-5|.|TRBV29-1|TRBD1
CSTLRDSKETQYF
TGCAGCACCCTCCGGGACAGTAAAGAGACCCAGTACTTC
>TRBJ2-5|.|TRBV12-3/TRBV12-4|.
CASSLDQMQETQYF
TGTGCCAGCAGTTTAGACCAGATGCAAGAGACCCAGTACTTC
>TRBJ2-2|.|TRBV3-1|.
CASSQYGPMNTGELFF
TGTGCCAGCAGCCAGTATGGGCCGATGAACACCGGGGAGCTGTTTTTT
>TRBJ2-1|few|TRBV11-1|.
CASGGQGNEQFF
TGTGCCAGCGGTGGGCAGGGGAATGAGCAGTTCTTC
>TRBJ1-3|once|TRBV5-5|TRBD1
CASNTGGQNTIYF
TGTGCCAGCAACACAGGGGGCCAAAACACCATATATTTT
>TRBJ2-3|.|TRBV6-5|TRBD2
CASSYLGTSLDTQYF
TGTGCCAGCAGTTACTTGGGGACTAGTCTAGATACGCAGTATTTT